The clone carrying this T cell receptor beta chain was counted once. Trimming cost V 0 bases and J 10 bases, with 17 bases left between them. The CDR3 sequence is 16 residues long. CDR1 and CDR2 (germline): SGHNT, YYREEE (reference sequence). The sample originates from a study of T cells in tumors after PD-1 blockade. Study details: Mean per blood sample: 113,528 templates (about 23,000-257,772), approximately 40,000 unique clonotypes.

Method: immunoSEQ multiplex PCR; TCRdb's copy keeps in-frame clones and lacks some. Counted here are about 25,000 clones, roughly 85% occurring once; the ten biggest clones make up around 12%. Material: PBMCs, obtained after anti-PD-1 treatment. The chain combines TRBV5-4 with TRBJ1-6, with D tentatively TRBD1 (5 bases). This clonotype was sampled from a human donor with basal cell carcinoma. The CDR3 loop is CASSLDGAQGKSPLHF. CDR3 DNA: TGTGCCAGCAGCTTGGATGGGGCGCAGGGCAAATCACCCCTCCACTTT.